The sequence of this TCR beta chain was determined in a study of cytomegalovirus exposure and HLA in healthy donors. CDR3 length: 16 amino acids. Germline V gene data show CDR1 as SGDLS and CDR2 as YYNGEE. The V segment lost 0 bases and the J segment 7 bases; nucleotides outside the gene matches: 5. Use of 60 Vbeta and 13 Jbeta primers characterized the PCR. Only in-frame clones appear in the TCRdb table, and some are missing; sequencing was by immunoSEQ multiplex PCR. This sample has under 200,000 clones, with 70% to 80% found just once. The chain carries TRBV9 and TRBJ2-1; TRBD2 agrees at 12 bases. Specimen: PBMCs. The receptor was isolated from a woman aged 40-49 years in good health and CMV-seronegative. The CDR3 is CASSVVSTSGGNEQFF. CDR3 in DNA: TGTGCCAGCAGCGTAGTTTCGACTAGCGGGGGAAATGAGCAGTTCTTC.